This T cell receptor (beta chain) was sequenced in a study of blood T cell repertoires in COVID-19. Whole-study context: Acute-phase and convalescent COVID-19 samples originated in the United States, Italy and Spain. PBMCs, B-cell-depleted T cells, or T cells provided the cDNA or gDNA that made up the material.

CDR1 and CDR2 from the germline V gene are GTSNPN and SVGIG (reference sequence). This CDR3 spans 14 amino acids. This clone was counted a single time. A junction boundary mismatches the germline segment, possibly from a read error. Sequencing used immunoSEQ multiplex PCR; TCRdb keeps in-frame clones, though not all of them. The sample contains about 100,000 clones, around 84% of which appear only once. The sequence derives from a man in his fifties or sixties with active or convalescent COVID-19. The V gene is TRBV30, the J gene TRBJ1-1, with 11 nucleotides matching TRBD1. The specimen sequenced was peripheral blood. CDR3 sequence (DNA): TGTGCCTGCTTTCCGGGACAGGGGGAGACTGGAGCTTTCTTT. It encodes CACFPGQGETGAFF.